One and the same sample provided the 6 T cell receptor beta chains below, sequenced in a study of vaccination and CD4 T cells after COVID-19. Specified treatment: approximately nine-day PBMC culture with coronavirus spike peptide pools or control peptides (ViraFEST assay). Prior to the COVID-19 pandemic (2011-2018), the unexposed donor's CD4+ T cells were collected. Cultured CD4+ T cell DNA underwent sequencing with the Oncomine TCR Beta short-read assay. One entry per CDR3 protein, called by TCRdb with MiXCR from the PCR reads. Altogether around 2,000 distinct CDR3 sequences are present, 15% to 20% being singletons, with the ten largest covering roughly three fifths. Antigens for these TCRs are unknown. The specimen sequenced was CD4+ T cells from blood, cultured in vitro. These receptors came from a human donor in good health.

CDR3 bases: TGTGCCAGCAGCGCCACGTCGGGGTACAATTCACCCCTCCACTTT. Translating it yields CASSATSGYNSPLHF. The chain uses TRBV11-3 and TRBJ1-6, with unresolved D. The CDR3 spans 15 residues. V was pared by 5 bases and J by 7 bases, with 15 bases between. Per the germline V gene, CDR1 is SGHNT and CDR2 is YENEEA.

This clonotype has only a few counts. The DNA for the CDR3 is TGTGCCAGCAGCCAGTCCGGGACAGGGCCCAGGGACTATGGCTACACCTTC. It codes for CASSQSGTGPRDYGYTF. This chain connects TRBV14 to TRBJ1-2; 9 bases line up with TRBD1. Looked up from germline, CDR1 is SGHDN and CDR2 is FVKESK. This CDR3 contains 17 residues. The ends lost 3 bases at V and 3 bases at J; junction bases unmatched: 11.

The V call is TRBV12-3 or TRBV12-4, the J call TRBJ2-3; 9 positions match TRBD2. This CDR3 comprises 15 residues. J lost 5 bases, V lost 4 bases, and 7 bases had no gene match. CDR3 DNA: TGTGCCAGCAGTTCGGCGGGGGGGCCTTTAGATACGCAGTATTTT. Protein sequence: CASSSAGGPLDTQYF.

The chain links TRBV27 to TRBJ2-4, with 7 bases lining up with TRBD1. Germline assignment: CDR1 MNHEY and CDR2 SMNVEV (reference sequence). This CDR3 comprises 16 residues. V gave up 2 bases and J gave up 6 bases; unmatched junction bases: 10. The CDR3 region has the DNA TGTGCCAGCAGTTTAAGGGACAGAGGGGGAACAAACATTCAGTACTTC. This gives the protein CASSLRDRGGTNIQYF.

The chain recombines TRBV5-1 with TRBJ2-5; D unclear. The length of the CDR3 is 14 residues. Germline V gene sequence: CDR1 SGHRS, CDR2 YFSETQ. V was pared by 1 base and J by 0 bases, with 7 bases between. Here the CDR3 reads CASSLFSYQETQYF. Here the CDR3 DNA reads TGCGCCAGCAGCTTGTTTAGCTACCAAGAGACCCAGTACTTC.

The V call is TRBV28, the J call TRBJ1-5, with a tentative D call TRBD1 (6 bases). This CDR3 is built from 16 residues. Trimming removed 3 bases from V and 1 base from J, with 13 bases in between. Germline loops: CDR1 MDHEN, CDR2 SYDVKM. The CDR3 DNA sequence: TGTGCCAGCAGTTTTTGGGGGAGGGGGAGCAATCAGCCCCAGCATTTT. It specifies CASSFWGRGSNQPQHF.